This TCR beta chain is from a study of Ad26.COV2.S vaccination and SARS-CoV-2 variants. The overall study: The vaccine Ad26.COV2.S was put into the muscle once, or twice with 56 days between.

Data came from immunoSEQ multiplex PCR; TCRdb stores just in-frame clones and leaves some out. The sample lists about 440,000 clones; around 88% were seen once. The treatment here: about 20 received Ad26.COV2.S at low or high dose, single or two shots; roughly 5 received placebo; per-sample allocation not given. Specimens were obtained on day 63 following the first vaccine or placebo injection. Within Boston, the person who donated was an adult of 18-55 years. CDR1 is GTSNPN, CDR2 SVGIG, per germline (reference sequence). The length of the CDR3 is 14 residues. V gave up 0 bases and J gave up 7 bases, with 15 bases separating them. Findings and limits, study-wide: Vaccine and placebo recipients had similar non-spike TCR breadth. Vaccinees displayed broader spike-specific TCR repertoires than placebo recipients.

Notes on this clone: As yet, its antigen is unknown.

The specimen comprised peripheral blood, sampled in a trial of Ad26.COV2.S vaccine versus placebo. The sequence came from a person aged 18 to 65 who received the Ad26.COV2.S COVID-19 vaccine or a placebo. J is TRBJ1-2 and V is TRBV30; TRBD1 might be the D (5 bases). CDR3 region: CAWSVLSQGGGYTF. CDR3 nucleotides: TGTGCCTGGAGTGTACTTTCGCAGGGCGGTGGCTACACCTTC. Together with reference TRBV30 and TRBJ1-2, the CDR3 gives the full variable domain: SQTIHQWPATLVQPVGSPLSLECTVEGTSNPNLYWYRQAAGRGLQLLFYSVGIGQISSEVPQNLSASRPQDRQFILSSKKLLLSDSGFYLCAWSVLSQGGGYTFGSGTRLTVV.